This entry lists 22 T cell receptor beta chains sequenced from one sample in a study of cytomegalovirus exposure and HLA in healthy donors. The PCR made use of 60 Vbeta and 13 Jbeta primers. The assay was immunoSEQ multiplex PCR, and TCRdb's table has in-frame clones only and misses some. The repertoire table contains roughly 200,000 clones. The sequenced sample was PBMCs. The receptors derive from a man aged 25 to 40 in good health and CMV-seronegative.

The V gene is TRBV6-5, the J gene TRBJ2-5, with 9 bases lining up with TRBD2. The CDR3 is 15 amino acids. V was pared by 4 bases and J by 2 bases, with 5 bases of the junction left unmatched. Germline CDR1 and CDR2: MNHEY and SVGAGI. The CDR3, as DNA: TGTGCCAGCAGTTCACAAGCGGGGGGTCAAGAGACCCAGTACTTC. It codes for CASSSQAGGQETQYF.

The chain has TRBV5-6 and TRBJ1-4; D is uncertain. The CDR3 runs to 15 residues. The V gene's germline CDR1 is SGHDT and CDR2 YYEEEE. With 3 bases removed from V and 8 bases from J, the gap between germline ends came to 17 bases. CDR3 nucleotides: TGTGCCAGCAGCTCAAAGATGACTCTCGAGGAAAAACTGTTTTTT. Protein product: CASSSKMTLEEKLFF.

The rearrangement links TRBV28 to TRBJ2-1; weak D call: TRBD2 (5 bases). Trimming stripped 1 base from V and 5 bases from J, with 15 bases between. Per the germline V gene, CDR1 is MDHEN and CDR2 is SYDVKM. The CDR3 is 16 amino acids. The CDR3 region has the DNA TGTGCCAGCAGTTTATCATTCGGGGATAGGCACAATGAGCAGTTCTTC. It specifies CASSLSFGDRHNEQFF.

The CDR3 DNA follows: TGTGCCAGCAGCTTAACGGGACAGACAGGGTTTAACTATGGCTACACCTTC. It specifies CASSLTGQTGFNYGYTF. This rearrangement joins TRBV13 to TRBJ1-2; TRBD1 matches at 7 bases. With 2 bases clipped from V and 1 base from J, the junction kept 10 bases outside the gene matches. The CDR3 sequence is 17 residues long. Germline V lookup: CDR1 PRHDT, CDR2 FYEKMQ (reference sequence).

This chain joins TRBV7-8 and TRBJ2-5, with TRBD2 as a possible D gene (5 bases). The V gene's germline CDR1 is SGHVS and CDR2 FQNEAQ. The CDR3 loop spans 14 amino acids. V was pared by 3 bases and J by 1 base, with 9 bases between. The CDR3 coding sequence is TGTGCCAGCAGCTTCGGGGTTATCCAAGAGACCCAGTACTTC. It encodes CASSFGVIQETQYF.

J is TRBJ1-1 and V is TRBV19, with unresolved D. The CDR3 has 14 amino acids. Trimming removed 6 bases at V and 1 base at J, with 12 bases between. From germline, CDR1 is LNHDA and CDR2 SQIVND (reference sequence). The CDR3 DNA follows: TGTGCCAGTAGCCACGCGGTAGCGAACACTGAAGCTTTCTTT. It is translated as CASSHAVANTEAFF.

This sequence joins TRBV2 and TRBJ2-7, with D tentatively TRBD2 (5 bases). V lost 9 bases and J 6 bases, leaving 18 bases between the germline ends. This CDR3 has 13 residues. The germline V gene encodes CDR1 SNHLY and CDR2 FYNNEI. CDR3: CASYGRPGSEQYF. In DNA, the CDR3 is TGTGCCAGTTATGGACGGCCTGGGAGCGAGCAGTACTTC. Full variable domain (remainder filled in from reference TRBV2 and TRBJ2-7): EPEVTQTPSHQVTQMGQEVILRCVPISNHLYFYWYRQILGQKVEFLVSFYNNEISEKSEIFDDQFSVERPDGSNFTLKIRSTKLEDSAMYFCASYGRPGSEQYFGPGTRLTVT.

This rearrangement joins TRBV5-6 to TRBJ2-1; TRBD2 agrees at 12 bases. With 3 bases clipped from V and 4 bases from J, the junction kept 5 bases outside the gene matches. This CDR3 comprises 16 residues. Germline CDR1 reads SGHDT; CDR2 reads YYEEEE. The CDR3 spells CASSSLAGGLYNEQFF. CDR3 coding DNA: TGTGCCAGCAGCTCCCTAGCGGGAGGGCTTTACAATGAGCAGTTCTTC.

The rearrangement uses TRBV7-9 and TRBJ1-1, with no clear D. CDR3 length equals 14 residues. CDR1 and CDR2 (germline): SEHNR, FQNEAQ (reference sequence). The ends were cut back, 5 bases at V and 1 base at J, with 11 bases in the middle. The DNA of the CDR3 is TGTGCCAGCAGCCCTCTGGGGAGGAACACTGAAGCTTTCTTT. Residues: CASSPLGRNTEAFF.

The V call is TRBV6-1, the J call TRBJ2-7; 9 bases agree with TRBD1. Germline V gives CDR1 MNHNS, CDR2 SASEGT. J was trimmed by 4 bases and V by 2 bases; bases with no gene match: 6. CDR3 size: 15 residues. Written as DNA, the CDR3 is TGTGCCAGCAGTGAATGGGGACAGGGCGCGTACGAGCAGTACTTC. Translation: CASSEWGQGAYEQYF.

The chain is built from TRBV5-1 and TRBJ2-1, with a possible D match to TRBD1 (7 bases). The CDR3 has 12 amino acids. CDR1 is SGHRS and CDR2 is YFSETQ in the germline V gene. Trimming cost V 4 bases and J 11 bases, with 13 bases left between them. Here the CDR3 DNA reads TGCGCCAGCAGCGAGGCAGGGGGGAAGCAGTTCTTC. Translated, it gives CASSEAGGKQFF.

The chain is built from TRBV30 and TRBJ2-1, with 8 positions matching TRBD2. Germline V gives CDR1 GTSNPN, CDR2 SVGIG (reference sequence). V dropped 2 bases and J dropped 0; count of bases not matched to a gene: 9. The CDR3 has 17 amino acids. CDR3 bases: TGTGCCTGGAGTCTCATGGCCGGGACTAGCTCCTACAATGAGCAGTTCTTC. Its translation: CAWSLMAGTSSYNEQFF.

The chain employs TRBV9 and TRBJ1-5; D perhaps matches TRBD1 (6 bases). V was clipped by 4 bases and J by 3 bases, with 14 bases between them. Per germline, CDR1 SGDLS and CDR2 YYNGEE. CDR3 size: 15 residues. For the CDR3, the DNA is TGTGCCAGCAGCCTCCATCAGGGGCTCAATCAGCCCCAGCATTTT. Its translation: CASSLHQGLNQPQHF.

This sequence joins TRBV7-2 and TRBJ2-4; D is perhaps TRBD1 (6 bases). With 4 bases removed from V and 1 base from J, the gap between germline ends came to 8 bases. The CDR3 spans 14 residues. CDR1 SGHTA and CDR2 FQGNSA come from the germline V gene. CDR3 protein: CASSSQGAKNIQYF. In nucleotides, the CDR3 is TGTGCCAGCAGCTCGCAGGGGGCCAAAAACATTCAGTACTTC.

V is TRBV2 and J is TRBJ2-5; no clear D gene. V lost 3 bases, J lost 11 bases, and 4 bases lay in between. This CDR3 is built from 9 residues. Germline V gene data show CDR1 as SNHLY and CDR2 as FYNNEI. The DNA for the CDR3 is TGTGCCAGCAGTGACGGGCAGTACTTC. Protein product: CASSDGQYF. Combining the CDR3 with reference TRBV2 and TRBJ2-5 gives the whole variable domain EPEVTQTPSHQVTQMGQEVILRCVPISNHLYFYWYRQILGQKVEFLVSFYNNEISEKSEIFDDQFSVERPDGSNFTLKIRSTKLEDSAMYFCASSDGQYFGPGTRLLVL.

The V and J genes are TRBV28 and TRBJ2-5; 11 bases match TRBD1. The tail of the sequence fits TRBJ2-7 better, so the J call may be wrong. This CDR3 has 14 residues. CDR1 is MDHEN and CDR2 is SYDVKM in the germline V gene. CDR3 coding DNA: TGTGCCAGCAGTGGGACAGGGGGATCCTACGAGCAGTACTTC. Translation gives CASSGTGGSYEQYF.

The chain couples TRBV30 to TRBJ2-7, with D possibly being TRBD2 (5 bases). V lost 0 bases and J 0 bases, leaving 9 bases between the germline ends. Germline CDR1 and CDR2: GTSNPN and SVGIG (reference sequence). The length of the CDR3 is 14 residues. The CDR3 sequence is CAWSVLGRSYEQYF. CDR3 DNA sequence: TGTGCCTGGAGTGTACTAGGGCGCTCCTACGAGCAGTACTTC.

The chain has TRBV28 and TRBJ2-1; the match to TRBD1 covers 7 bases. CDR1 is MDHEN, CDR2 SYDVKM, per germline. This CDR3 has 13 amino acids. The ends lost 11 bases at V and 0 bases at J; junction bases unmatched: 4. Written as DNA, the CDR3 is TGTGCCGGCCGGGACAGCTCCTACAATGAGCAGTTCTTC. Its protein product is CAGRDSSYNEQFF.

CDR3 protein: CASSRTGVRDQPQHF. The CDR3 DNA reads TGTGCCAGCAGCCGGACAGGGGTTAGGGATCAGCCCCAGCATTTT. The gene calls are TRBV6-5 and TRBJ1-5, with 9 bases matching TRBD1. The CDR3 runs to 15 residues. The V segment lost 6 bases and the J segment 5 bases; nucleotides outside the gene matches: 8. Germline V gene sequence: CDR1 MNHEY, CDR2 SVGAGI.

A word on this clone: Mismatch with germline at one junction end may stem from a read error. The chain uses TRBV5-5 and TRBJ2-3; TRBD1 aligns across 7 bases. Germline CDR1 and CDR2: SGHKS and YYEKEE (reference sequence). The length of the CDR3 is 14 residues. CDR3 in amino acids: CASSLGQSTGTQYF. CDR3 DNA: TGTGCCAGCAGCCTGGGACAGTCAACAGGTACGCAGTATTTT.

The CDR3 DNA reads as TGTGCCAGTCAGGACACAGGGTTCTACGAGCAGTACTTC. Translating it yields CASQDTGFYEQYF. V is TRBV6-5 and J is TRBJ2-7; a weak D match, TRBD1 (6 bases). Germline V gives CDR1 MNHEY, CDR2 SVGAGI. The CDR3 consists of 13 residues. V was trimmed by 9 bases and J by 3 bases, leaving 15 bases between them.

The genes are TRBV5-6 and TRBJ2-5; 10 bases match TRBD2. The V and J ends lost 1 base and 1 base, in that order; junction bases with no gene match: 4. The CDR3 extends over 16 amino acids. Germline loops: CDR1 SGHDT, CDR2 YYEEEE. The CDR3: CASSLTSGTIQETQYF. The CDR3 nucleotides read TGTGCCAGCAGCTTGACTAGCGGGACTATCCAAGAGACCCAGTACTTC.